This T cell receptor beta chain was recovered during a study of PD-1 blockade in mismatch repair-deficient tumors. Every patient had mismatch repair deficiency by PCR or immunohistochemistry. TCRs were sequenced from a few patients responding to pembrolizumab. Produced via immunoSEQ multiplex PCR; TCRdb's table is partial and in-frame only. This sample yields about 67,000 clones, of which around 80% are seen a single time; roughly 5% belongs to the top ten. This clone was counted a single time. Relative to the germline gene, one junction end is altered; a read error may explain this. This clonotype was obtained from an adult with mismatch repair-deficient cancer. Here the sequenced sample was peripheral blood, taken 2 weeks after starting pembrolizumab.

This CDR3 is CASSTPTSSYNEQFF. The DNA for the CDR3 is TGTGCCAGCAGCACCCCGACTAGCTCCTACAATGAACAGTTCTTC. This sequence joins TRBV7-2 and TRBJ2-1; 7 nucleotides agree with TRBD2. This CDR3 comprises 15 residues. Germline V lookup: CDR1 SGHTA, CDR2 FQGNSA.